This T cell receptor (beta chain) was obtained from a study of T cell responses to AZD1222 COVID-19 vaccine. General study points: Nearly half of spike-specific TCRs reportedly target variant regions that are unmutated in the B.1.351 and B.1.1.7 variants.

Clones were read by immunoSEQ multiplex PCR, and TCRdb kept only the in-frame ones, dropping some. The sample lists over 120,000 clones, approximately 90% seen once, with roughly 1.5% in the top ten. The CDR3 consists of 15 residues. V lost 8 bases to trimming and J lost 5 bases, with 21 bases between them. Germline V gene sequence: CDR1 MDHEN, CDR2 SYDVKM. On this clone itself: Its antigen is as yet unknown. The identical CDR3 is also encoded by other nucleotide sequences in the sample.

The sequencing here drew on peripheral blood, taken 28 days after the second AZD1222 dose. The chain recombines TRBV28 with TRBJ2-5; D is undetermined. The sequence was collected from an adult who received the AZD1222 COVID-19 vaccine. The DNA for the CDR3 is TGTGCCAGCGGTACTGGGGTGGCGGCTTTGGAGACCCAGTACTTC. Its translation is CASGTGVAALETQYF. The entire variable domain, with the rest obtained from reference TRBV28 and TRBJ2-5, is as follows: DVKVTQSSRYLVKRTGEKVFLECVQDMDHENMFWYRQDPGLGLRLIYFSYDVKMKEKGDIPEGYSVSREKKERFSLILESASTNQTSMYLCASGTGVAALETQYFGPGTRLLVL.